This T cell receptor (beta chain) was sequenced during a study of T cell repertoires in cytomegalovirus infection. Study details: CMV infection and matching HLA type were both indicated by public TCR beta signatures. Points from the study as a whole: Carriage of CMV together with the relevant HLA was identifiable through cumulative public TCR beta family frequency.

Using its own MiXCR run on the reads, TCRdb lists one record per CDR3 protein. This table holds some 920,000 distinct CDR3 sequences, roughly 30% found once. The CDR3 spans 12 residues. V was trimmed by 5 bases and J by 1 base, leaving 6 bases between them. Per the germline V gene, CDR1 is SGDLS and CDR2 is YYNGEE. This clonotype was counted between two and nine times. Its specificity is unknown. The clonotype originates from a human donor in good health (CMV status not recorded). Some clones in this sample may be carry-over from other donors' samples. Sample: cultured CD8+ T cells from PBMCs, taken from culture after CMV antigen stimulation. This chain links TRBV9 with TRBJ1-2; possibly TRBD1 for D (5 bases). CDR3 nucleotides: TGTGCCAGCAGGACAGTTAACTATGGCTACACCTTC. This gives the protein CASRTVNYGYTF.